These 9 T cell receptor beta chains originate from one sample sequenced in a study of blood T cell repertoires in COVID-19 (TCRdb year 2020). Library creation used the immunoSEQ multiplex PCR assay. This immuneACCESS table, as held by TCRdb, lists in-frame sequences with V and J called but not all clones. Of the missing ones, under half trace to an unresolved V gene in checked studies; the others have no known cause. This sample gives 200,000 to 250,000 clones in total; more than 75% of them show up just once. The ten largest clones capture 10% to 15% of the sample. Sequenced sample: peripheral blood. Source of these receptors: a middle-aged woman with acute or convalescent COVID-19.

The chain joins TRBV11-2 to TRBJ2-7; 9 nucleotides match TRBD1. CDR3 size: 16 residues. Germline CDR1 is SGHAT and CDR2 is FQNNGV. With 4 bases clipped from V and 0 bases from J, the junction kept 7 bases outside the gene matches. In DNA form, the CDR3 reads TGTGCCAGCAGCTCTCCGGGACAGGGCCTCTCCTACGAGCAGTACTTC. Translating it yields CASSSPGQGLSYEQYF.

DNA of the CDR3: TGTGCCAGCAGCTTGTGGCCCAATCAGCCCCAGCATTTT. Amino acid sequence: CASSLWPNQPQHF. The rearrangement uses TRBV7-3 and TRBJ1-5, with D hard to call. The V end lost 3 bases, the J end lost 3 bases, and 6 bases lay between the germline ends. CDR3 size: 13 residues. The V gene's germline CDR1 is SGHTA and CDR2 FQGTGA.

The chain employs TRBV5-1 and TRBJ1-4; 9 bases align to TRBD1. The length of the CDR3 is 17 residues. The V segment lost 4 bases and the J segment 3 bases; nucleotides outside the gene matches: 10. CDR1 and CDR2 (germline): SGHRS, YFSETQ. As DNA, the CDR3 is TGCGCCAGCAGCCGATCGTCCGGGACAGGGCCTAATGAAAAACTGTTTTTT. Protein product: CASSRSSGTGPNEKLFF. The complete variable domain, with remaining parts taken from reference TRBV5-1 and TRBJ1-4, reads KAGVTQTPRYLIKTRGQQVTLSCSPISGHRSVSWYQQTPGQGLQFLFEYFSETQRNKGNFPGRFSGRQFSNSRSEMNVSTLELGDSALYLCASSRSSGTGPNEKLFFGSGTQLSVL.

Here the CDR3 reads CASSVEGDWETQYF. The CDR3 DNA follows: TGTGCCAGCAGCGTAGAGGGGGATTGGGAGACCCAGTACTTC. The V and J genes are TRBV9 and TRBJ2-5; the D gene is possibly TRBD1 (6 bases). The CDR3 runs 14 residues. The germline V gene has CDR1 SGDLS and CDR2 YYNGEE. The V end lost 0 bases, the J end lost 5 bases, and 11 bases lay between the germline ends.

J is TRBJ1-2 and V is TRBV7-6; 11 bases agree with TRBD1. The CDR3 extends over 15 amino acids. Germline CDR1 SGHVS, CDR2 FNYEAQ. V lost 4 bases and J lost 8; bases outside the gene matches: 9. DNA for the CDR3: TGTGCCAGCAGCTATGGACAGGGGGCACTCGGAGGCTACACCTTC. Translation gives CASSYGQGALGGYTF.

V and J are TRBV12-3 or TRBV12-4 and TRBJ2-1, with D possibly being TRBD1 (6 bases). Between the trimmed V and J ends, which lost 6 bases and 9 bases, there was a span of 15 bases. This CDR3 is built from 13 residues. Here the CDR3 DNA reads TGTGCCAGCAGCAAACAGGGAAAAGGTGAGCAGTTCTTC. Translated: CASSKQGKGEQFF.

J is TRBJ2-7 and V is TRBV9, with 11 positions matching TRBD1. The CDR3 consists of 15 residues. V shed 1 base, J shed 6 bases, and the junction held 6 bases outside the gene matches. CDR1 SGDLS and CDR2 YYNGEE come from the germline V gene. This chain's CDR3 is CASSVLRDRGSEQYF. Here the CDR3 DNA reads TGTGCCAGCAGCGTATTACGGGACAGGGGGTCCGAGCAGTACTTC.

J is TRBJ1-2 and V is TRBV20-1, with TRBD1 matching 7 bases. This CDR3 has 14 amino acids. V shed 3 bases, J shed 4 bases, and the junction held 8 bases outside the gene matches. Germline V CDR1 and CDR2: DFQATT, SNEGSKA (reference sequence). CDR3 DNA: TGCAGTGCTAGTTCTCTCGACAGGGTCTATGGCTACACCTTC. Translated: CSASSLDRVYGYTF.

This sequence joins TRBV7-9 and TRBJ1-4; TRBD1 aligns across 9 bases. V lost 5 bases and J lost 6; bases outside the gene matches: 4. The length of the CDR3 is 14 residues. Germline V gene data show CDR1 as SEHNR and CDR2 as FQNEAQ (reference sequence). Here the CDR3 reads CASSRDRVDEKLFF. DNA for the CDR3: TGTGCCAGCAGCCGGGACAGGGTGGATGAAAAACTGTTTTTT.